This TCR beta chain emerged from a study of blood T cells in healthy people across ages. This CDR3 spans 14 amino acids. Germline V gene data show CDR1 as SEHNR and CDR2 as FQNEAQ (reference sequence). V shed 5 bases and J shed 4 bases, with 12 bases lying between them. The use of a sample-barcoded 5' primer and a J-beta primer mix characterized a second PCR of about 7 to 12 cycles. Using its own MiXCR run on the 5' RACE reads, TCRdb lists one record per CDR3 protein. The sample lists 850,000 to 1,300,000 distinct CDR3 sequences; more than 40% were seen once. This clonotype was sampled from a woman aged 60-70 years in good health. V and J are TRBV7-9 and TRBJ1-5, with TRBD1 as a possible D gene (5 bases). Sequencing was done on a sample of blood. In DNA form, the CDR3 reads TGTGCCAGCAGCCCCGGGGGGGTAAATCAGCCCCAGCATTTT. Amino acid sequence: CASSPGGVNQPQHF.